Below, 19 T cell receptor beta chains from the same sample are listed, as sequenced in a study of long-term antiretroviral therapy in people with HIV. Survey-level resolution applied to immunoSEQ assay v3.0. Data came from immunoSEQ multiplex PCR; TCRdb stores just in-frame clones and leaves some out. The repertoire includes about 22,000 clones, around 84% of them detected once, and 6% to 8.5% sits in the top ten. The sample consisted of unsorted PBMCs, taken 1.8 years before starting antiretroviral therapy. These receptors were taken from a woman between 25 and 40 years old with HIV.

This clone was counted a single time. The V gene is TRBV27, the J gene TRBJ1-2; 8 bases match TRBD1. This CDR3 has 15 amino acids. J gave up 5 bases and V 2 bases, and 7 bases lay outside the gene matches. Germline CDR1 reads MNHEY; CDR2 reads SMNVEV (reference sequence). The CDR3 nucleotides are TGTGCCAGCAGTTTAGGGGCAGGGGGCGTTTATGGCTACACCTTC. Translating it yields CASSLGAGGVYGYTF.

This chain uses TRBV15 with TRBJ2-3; unclear D gene. Germline V lookup: CDR1 LNHNV, CDR2 YYDKDF (reference sequence). The CDR3 has 16 amino acids. The V end lost 1 base, the J end lost 1 base, and 12 bases lay between the germline ends. The CDR3 nucleotides read TGTGCCACCAGCAGAGGAAGAGTTTCGGGCACAGATACGCAGTATTTT. Protein sequence: CATSRGRVSGTDTQYF.

The chain employs TRBV30 and TRBJ1-6; D uncertain. This CDR3 comprises 18 residues. Trimming took off 0 bases at V and 0 bases at J, with 15 bases between the two ends. Germline lookup yields CDR1 GTSNPN and CDR2 SVGIG (reference sequence). The CDR3 DNA follows: TGTGCCTGGAGTGTATTGTTGACACGGAGCTCCTATAATTCACCCCTCCACTTT. It is translated as CAWSVLLTRSSYNSPLHF.

The chain joins TRBV6-6 to TRBJ1-5; perhaps TRBD1 as D (5 bases). The CDR3 consists of 14 residues. Per germline, CDR1 MNHNY and CDR2 SVGAGI (reference sequence). The V gene lost 9 bases and the J gene lost 3 bases, with 15 bases spanning the gap. The CDR3: CASKREGDNQPQHF. Written as DNA, the CDR3 is TGTGCCAGTAAGAGGGAAGGGGACAATCAGCCCCAGCATTTT.

The chain couples TRBV18 to TRBJ2-1, with D tentatively TRBD1 (6 bases). V lost 0 bases and J 2 bases, leaving 11 bases between the germline ends. The CDR3 consists of 16 residues. Germline lookup yields CDR1 KGHSH and CDR2 LQKENI. The CDR3 bases are TGTGCCAGCTCACCACCGTCCCGGACAGCCTACAATGAGCAGTTCTTC. This encodes CASSPPSRTAYNEQFF.

This clone has just one count. The junction does not match germline at one end; this may be a read error. The chain couples TRBV7-8 to TRBJ1-1; D perhaps matches TRBD1 (5 bases). The CDR3 has 14 residues. In germline, CDR1 is SGHVS, CDR2 FQNEAQ. The CDR3 loop reads CASTLGHVNTEAFF. CDR3 in DNA: TGTGCCAGCACCTTAGGACACGTGAACACTGAAGCTTTCTTT. The full variable domain, in which reference TRBV7-8 and TRBJ1-1 provide the parts outside the CDR3, is GAGVSQSPRYKVAKRGQDVALRCDPISGHVSLFWYQQALGQGPEFLTYFQNEAQLDKSGLPSDRFFAERPEGSVSTLKIQRTQQEDSAVYLCASTLGHVNTEAFFGQGTRLTVV.

This chain uses TRBV9 with TRBJ2-7; possibly TRBD2 for D (6 bases). With 5 bases removed from V and 7 bases from J, the gap between germline ends came to 10 bases. The CDR3 sequence is 11 residues long. Per germline, CDR1 SGDLS and CDR2 YYNGEE. The CDR3: CASRDAGEQYV. The CDR3 nucleotides read TGTGCCAGCAGAGACGCGGGGGAGCAGTACGTC.

The chain combines TRBV2 with TRBJ1-4; 11 bases are shared with TRBD1. The CDR3 covers 15 residues. Trimming cost V 4 bases and J 5 bases; bases outside gene matches: 3. Germline V gives CDR1 SNHLY, CDR2 FYNNEI. In DNA form, the CDR3 reads TGTGCCAGCAGTGCCCGGACAGGGGGCAATGAAAAACTGTTTTTT. This translates into CASSARTGGNEKLFF.

CDR3 loop: CASSLSGGGTGELFF. CDR3 coding DNA: TGTGCCAGCTCACTTTCAGGAGGGGGCACCGGGGAGCTGTTTTTT. The V gene is TRBV18, the J gene TRBJ2-2, with D tentatively TRBD1 or TRBD2 (6 bases each). The CDR3 has 15 amino acids. Trimming took off 4 bases at V and 4 bases at J, with 13 bases between the two ends. Looked up from germline, CDR1 is KGHSH and CDR2 is LQKENI.

The chain carries TRBV6-5 and TRBJ1-1; D may be TRBD1 (5 bases). CDR3 length: 12 residues. V gave up 7 bases and J gave up 3 bases, with 9 bases separating them. In germline, CDR1 is MNHEY, CDR2 SVGAGI. The CDR3: CASKRGDTEAFF. DNA for the CDR3: TGTGCCAGCAAACGAGGGGACACTGAAGCTTTCTTT.

V and J are TRBV6-1 and TRBJ1-1; 8 bases align to TRBD1. The trim removed 4 bases at V and 4 bases at J, leaving 5 bases unmatched. CDR1 is MNHNS and CDR2 is SASEGT in the germline V gene. This CDR3 has 14 amino acids. As DNA, the CDR3 is TGTGCCAGCAGTGTAACAGGGGGAGGCACTGAAGCTTTCTTT. This translates into CASSVTGGGTEAFF.

The V gene is TRBV7-9, the J gene TRBJ2-1; tentatively, D is TRBD2 (7 bases). Trimming removed 5 bases at V and 7 bases at J, with 24 bases between. Germline values: CDR1 SEHNR, CDR2 FQNEAQ (reference sequence). The CDR3 totals 17 residues. This CDR3 reads CASSPRGGIGGMNEQFF. For the CDR3, the DNA is TGTGCCAGCAGCCCCAGGGGAGGGATCGGGGGGATGAATGAGCAGTTCTTC.

The CDR3 coding sequence is TGCGCCAGCAGCTTCACGGGACTAGTGGAGACCCAGTACTTC. It codes for CASSFTGLVETQYF. The rearrangement joins TRBV5-1 to TRBJ2-5; 8 positions match TRBD2. The V segment lost 2 bases and the J segment 5 bases; nucleotides outside the gene matches: 5. This CDR3 region has 14 residues. Germline V lookup: CDR1 SGHRS, CDR2 YFSETQ.

The sample holds a few counts of this clone. This chain connects TRBV7-3 to TRBJ1-2; D is unresolved. CDR1 and CDR2 from the germline V gene are SGHTA and FQGTGA. There are 10 residues in the CDR3. Here the CDR3 DNA reads TGTGTCAGTAGATCGGATGGCTACACCTTC. As protein: CVSRSDGYTF.

A note on this clone: At one of its ends the junction is not consistent with the germline gene, which may arise from a read error. The J gene is TRBJ2-7, the V gene TRBV6-1; possible D gene TRBD2, 5 bases. The germline V gene encodes CDR1 MNHNS and CDR2 SASEGT. The CDR3 extends over 12 amino acids. In DNA form, the CDR3 reads TGCGCCAGCAGTGAGTCTGGGAGCGAGCAGTACTTC. Translation gives CASSESGSEQYF.

The gene calls are TRBV25-1 and TRBJ2-2; D is possibly TRBD1 or TRBD2 (5 bases each). The CDR3 is made up of 11 amino acids. V gave up 6 bases and J gave up 6 bases, with 5 bases separating them. Per the germline V gene, CDR1 is MGHDK and CDR2 is SYGVNS. CDR3 nucleotide sequence: TGTGCCAGCAGGGGGGCCGGGGAGCTGTTTTTT. Protein sequence: CASRGAGELFF.

V is TRBV28 and J is TRBJ2-7, with a tentative D call TRBD1 (6 bases). Trimming took off 4 bases at V and 1 base at J, with 11 bases between the two ends. This CDR3 spans 14 amino acids. Germline CDR1 is MDHEN and CDR2 is SYDVKM. CDR3 protein: CASSWQGPSYEQYF. DNA of the CDR3: TGTGCCAGCAGTTGGCAGGGGCCATCCTACGAGCAGTACTTC. The full variable domain, rest sourced from reference TRBV28 and TRBJ2-7, is DVKVTQSSRYLVKRTGEKVFLECVQDMDHENMFWYRQDPGLGLRLIYFSYDVKMKEKGDIPEGYSVSREKKERFSLILESASTNQTSMYLCASSWQGPSYEQYFGPGTRLTVT.

This chain links TRBV2 with TRBJ1-2; 7 bases agree with TRBD1. Trimming cost V 6 bases and J 4 bases; bases outside gene matches: 5. In germline, CDR1 is SNHLY, CDR2 FYNNEI. The CDR3 spans 13 residues. The CDR3 protein is CASRRDSRYGYTF. The CDR3 DNA sequence: TGTGCCAGCAGAAGGGACAGCCGCTATGGCTACACCTTC. Full variable domain (remainder filled in from reference TRBV2 and TRBJ1-2): EPEVTQTPSHQVTQMGQEVILRCVPISNHLYFYWYRQILGQKVEFLVSFYNNEISEKSEIFDDQFSVERPDGSNFTLKIRSTKLEDSAMYFCASRRDSRYGYTFGSGTRLTVV.

The rearrangement joins TRBV7-8 to TRBJ1-2, with TRBD1 matching 10 bases. The junction had 15 bases not matched to a gene; V was cut back by 4 bases and J by 7 bases. The length of the CDR3 is 17 residues. Germline-derived CDR1 and CDR2 are SGHVS and FQNEAQ. The CDR3 protein is CASSSGEWTGGLSGYTF. The CDR3, as DNA: TGTGCCAGCAGCTCAGGGGAGTGGACAGGGGGATTGAGTGGCTACACCTTC.